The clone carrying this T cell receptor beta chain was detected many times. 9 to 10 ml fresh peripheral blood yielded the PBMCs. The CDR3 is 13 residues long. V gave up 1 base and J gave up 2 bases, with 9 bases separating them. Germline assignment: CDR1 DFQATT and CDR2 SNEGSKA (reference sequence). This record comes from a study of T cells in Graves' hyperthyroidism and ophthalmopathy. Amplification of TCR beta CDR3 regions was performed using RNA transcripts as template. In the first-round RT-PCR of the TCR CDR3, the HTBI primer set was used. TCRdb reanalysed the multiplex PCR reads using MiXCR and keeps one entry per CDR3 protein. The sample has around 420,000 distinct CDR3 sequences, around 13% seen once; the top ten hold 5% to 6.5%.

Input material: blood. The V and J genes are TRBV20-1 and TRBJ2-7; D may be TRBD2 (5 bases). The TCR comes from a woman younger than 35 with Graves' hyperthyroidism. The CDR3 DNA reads TGCAGTGCTAGAGCTGCGGGTACCTACGAGCAGTACTTC. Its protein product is CSARAAGTYEQYF.